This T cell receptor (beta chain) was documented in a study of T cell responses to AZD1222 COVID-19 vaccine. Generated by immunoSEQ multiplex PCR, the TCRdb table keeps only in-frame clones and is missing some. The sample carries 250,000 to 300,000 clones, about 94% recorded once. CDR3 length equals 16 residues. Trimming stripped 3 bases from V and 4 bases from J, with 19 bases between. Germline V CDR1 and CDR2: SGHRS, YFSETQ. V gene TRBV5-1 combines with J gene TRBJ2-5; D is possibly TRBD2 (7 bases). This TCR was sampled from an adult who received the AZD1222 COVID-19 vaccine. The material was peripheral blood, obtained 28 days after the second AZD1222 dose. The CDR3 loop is CASSSRGGRGIETQYF. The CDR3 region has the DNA TGCGCCAGCAGCTCCCGAGGGGGGCGGGGGATAGAGACCCAGTACTTC.